The 32 T cell receptor beta chains in this list originate from one sample, sequenced in a study of shared clonotypes between healthy human individuals. The method was immunoSEQ multiplex PCR; TCRdb's version includes in-frame clones alone and lacks a portion of them. The sample yields approximately 1,500,000 clones, over 95% seen once. Sequenced material: naive CD4+ T cells sorted from blood. The subset here: CD45RA+ positively selected. These receptor sequences come from a man aged 25 to 45 in good health.

The chain carries TRBV5-4 and TRBJ2-5; 9 positions agree with TRBD2. V dropped 4 bases and J dropped 4; count of bases not matched to a gene: 5. Germline V gene sequence: CDR1 SGHNT, CDR2 YYREEE (reference sequence). The CDR3 contains 14 residues. This CDR3 reads CASSPRLAVETQYF. In nucleotides, the CDR3 is TGTGCCAGCAGCCCCCGACTAGCGGTAGAGACCCAGTACTTC.

The gene calls are TRBV10-1 and TRBJ1-1; D is possibly TRBD1 (6 bases). The CDR3 covers 13 residues. Germline CDR1 WNHNN, CDR2 SYGVQD (reference sequence). V lost 5 bases and J 1 base, leaving 8 bases between the germline ends. DNA for the CDR3: TGCGCCAGCAGTTGGACAGAGAACACTGAAGCTTTCTTT. This translates into CASSWTENTEAFF.

This clone was counted once. V gene TRBV28 combines with J gene TRBJ2-7, with D possibly TRBD2 on 7 matching bases. The germline CDR1 and CDR2 sequences are MDHEN and SYDVKM. The CDR3 contains 14 residues. V was pared by 3 bases and J by 4 bases, with 13 bases between. The CDR3 nucleotides are TGTGCCAGCAGTTTGAGGGGGGGAAGGTACGAGCAGTACTTC. The encoded protein is CASSLRGGRYEQYF.

J is TRBJ1-5 and V is TRBV6-6; maybe TRBD1 (5 bases). CDR1 and CDR2 (germline): MNHNY, SVGAGI (reference sequence). CDR3 length equals 15 residues. Trimming removed 5 bases at V and 4 bases at J, with 15 bases between. CDR3 DNA sequence: TGTGCCAGCAGTCACGACGGAAGGGGAAATCAGCCCCAGCATTTT. Its protein is CASSHDGRGNQPQHF.

The rearrangement uses TRBV9 and TRBJ2-2; 12 bases map to TRBD2. This CDR3 has 18 residues. The germline V gene has CDR1 SGDLS and CDR2 YYNGEE. Trimming at V came to 4 bases and at J to 5 bases, leaving 12 bases not matched to a gene. CDR3 sequence (DNA): TGTGCCAGCAGCCGAGGGGTACTAGCGGGAGGAAATACCGGGGAGCTGTTTTTT. It is translated as CASSRGVLAGGNTGELFF. Supplemented by reference TRBV9 and TRBJ2-2, the full variable domain reads DSGVTQTPKHLITATGQRVTLRCSPRSGDLSVYWYQQSLDQGLQFLIQYYNGEERAKGNILERFSAQQFPDLHSELNLSSLELGDSALYFCASSRGVLAGGNTGELFFGEGSRLTVL.

The gene calls are TRBV4-1 and TRBJ1-2; 7 positions agree with TRBD1. The CDR3 has 17 residues. V shed 0 bases, J shed 8 bases, and the junction held 15 bases outside the gene matches. Germline-derived CDR1 and CDR2 are MGHRA and YSYEKL. The CDR3 sequence is CASSQDGSPGQPKGYTF. CDR3 sequence (DNA): TGCGCCAGCAGCCAAGATGGGAGTCCGGGACAGCCAAAGGGCTACACCTTC.

This chain connects TRBV28 to TRBJ2-1; 7 nucleotides match TRBD2. The CDR3 extends over 16 amino acids. V dropped 3 bases and J dropped 6; count of bases not matched to a gene: 11. The germline V gene has CDR1 MDHEN and CDR2 SYDVKM. The CDR3 sequence: CASSFGLTAGVNEQFF. Written as DNA, the CDR3 is TGTGCCAGCAGTTTCGGACTCACGGCGGGAGTCAATGAGCAGTTCTTC.

The rearrangement uses TRBV7-8 and TRBJ2-1; TRBD2 is a possible D gene (6 bases). The CDR3 consists of 12 residues. Trimming cost V 5 bases and J 5 bases, with 7 bases left between them. Germline V CDR1 and CDR2: SGHVS, FQNEAQ. CDR3 region: CASSTGDNEQFF. The CDR3 nucleotides read TGTGCCAGCAGCACGGGGGACAATGAGCAGTTCTTC.

This sequence joins TRBV10-2 and TRBJ2-2, with D perhaps assigned TRBD1 or TRBD2 (6 bases each). V was shortened by 7 bases and J by 0 bases, with 15 bases between the two germline ends. CDR1 is WSHSY, CDR2 SAAADI, per germline. The CDR3 has 16 amino acids. The CDR3 reads CASNPWGATNTGELFF. CDR3 in DNA: TGCGCCAGCAATCCCTGGGGGGCTACGAACACCGGGGAGCTGTTTTTT.

The chain links TRBV6-5 to TRBJ2-7; tentative D call: TRBD2 (5 bases). The V gene's germline CDR1 is MNHEY and CDR2 SVGAGI. The CDR3 has 12 amino acids. Trimming removed 8 bases from V and 6 bases from J, with 14 bases in between. Here the CDR3 reads CASGPTAGEQYF. The CDR3 region has the DNA TGTGCCAGCGGACCAACGGCGGGCGAGCAGTACTTC.

The chain links TRBV25-1 to TRBJ1-1; D is ambiguous. Between the trimmed V and J ends, which lost 1 base and 7 bases, there was a span of 10 bases. CDR1 and CDR2 from the germline V gene are MGHDK and SYGVNS. The CDR3 extends over 13 amino acids. The CDR3: CASSELGRVEAFF. CDR3 DNA sequence: TGTGCCAGCAGTGAATTGGGTAGAGTTGAAGCTTTCTTT.

The V and J genes are TRBV27 and TRBJ2-1, with a weak D call TRBD2 (5 bases). The germline gives CDR1 MNHEY, CDR2 SMNVEV (reference sequence). The V and J ends lost 5 bases and 9 bases respectively, with 17 bases between them. The CDR3 contains 14 residues. For the CDR3, the DNA is TGTGCCAGCAGTCTTTCAACTAGTCTGGCTGAGCAGTTCTTC. Its protein is CASSLSTSLAEQFF.

The V gene is TRBV9, the J gene TRBJ2-7; 13 positions match TRBD2. Germline loops: CDR1 SGDLS, CDR2 YYNGEE. The length of the CDR3 is 15 residues. The V gene end was trimmed by 2 bases and the J gene end by 5 bases; junction bases not matched to a gene: 4. CDR3 coding DNA: TGTGCCAGCAGCGTGGGTGGGACTAGCGGGAACGAGCAGTACTTC. Translation gives CASSVGGTSGNEQYF.

This CDR3 reads CATSSARLAVNYEQYF. DNA for the CDR3: TGTGCCACCAGCAGTGCTAGACTAGCGGTTAACTACGAGCAGTACTTC. The V and J genes are TRBV15 and TRBJ2-7, with TRBD2 identical over 9 bases. Germline V gene sequence: CDR1 LNHNV, CDR2 YYDKDF (reference sequence). V shed 3 bases, J shed 3 bases, and the junction held 9 bases outside the gene matches. The CDR3 runs 16 residues.

The V and J genes are TRBV19 and TRBJ2-1, with 13 bases aligning to TRBD2. Germline V gene data show CDR1 as LNHDA and CDR2 as SQIVND (reference sequence). The CDR3 runs to 15 residues. The trim removed 5 bases at V and 7 bases at J, leaving 5 bases unmatched. The CDR3 DNA reads as TGTGCCAGTAGTGCCGGGACTAGCGGGATTAATGAGCAGTTCTTC. Encoded protein: CASSAGTSGINEQFF.

This clone was detected a few times. The rearrangement uses TRBV6-5 and TRBJ2-7; D possibly corresponds to TRBD2 (5 bases). Germline CDR1 reads MNHEY; CDR2 reads SVGAGI. V was shortened by 0 bases and J by 0 bases, with 12 bases between the two germline ends. The CDR3 is 16 residues long. CDR3 region: CASSYSGAVSSYEQYF. The CDR3 nucleotides are TGTGCCAGCAGTTACTCGGGAGCTGTGAGCTCCTACGAGCAGTACTTC.

Concerning this clone itself: The same CDR3 can be traced to other DNA sequences in this sample. This rearrangement joins TRBV7-9 to TRBJ1-5; no firm D call. The CDR3 sequence is 13 residues long. Trimming took 3 bases from V and 2 from J, leaving 5 bases between them. The germline V gene encodes CDR1 SEHNR and CDR2 FQNEAQ (reference sequence). CDR3 sequence reads: CASSFGGNQPQHF. The CDR3 nucleotides are TGTGCCAGCAGCTTCGGGGGCAATCAGCCCCAGCATTTT.

V gene TRBV10-2 combines with J gene TRBJ2-5, with D maybe TRBD1 (5 bases). Germline values: CDR1 WSHSY, CDR2 SAAADI. V lost 5 bases to trimming and J lost 2 bases, with 9 bases between them. This CDR3 contains 13 residues. The CDR3 nucleotides are TGCGCCAGCAGTTCGACAGTTCAAGAGACCCAGTACTTC. Translation gives CASSSTVQETQYF.

The chain couples TRBV29-1 to TRBJ1-1; D is possibly TRBD1 (5 bases). V was pared by 7 bases and J by 6 bases, with 21 bases between. The CDR3 totals 14 residues. Germline CDR1 is SQVTM and CDR2 is ANQGSEA. In DNA form, the CDR3 reads TGCAGCGCTTACAGGAGGGCTGACTTGGCTGAAGCTTTCTTT. Amino acid sequence: CSAYRRADLAEAFF.

V gene TRBV10-3 combines with J gene TRBJ1-2; D is undetermined. V was pared by 0 bases and J by 2 bases, with 7 bases between. The CDR3 sequence is 14 residues long. Germline V CDR1 and CDR2: ENHRY, SYGVKD. CDR3 protein: CAISESTGNYGYTF. In DNA form, the CDR3 reads TGTGCCATCAGTGAGTCGACGGGAAACTATGGCTACACCTTC.

This chain connects TRBV9 to TRBJ2-1; 7 positions match TRBD2. Germline-derived CDR1 and CDR2 are SGDLS and YYNGEE. Trimming took 4 bases from V and 6 from J; bases not matched to a gene: 16. The CDR3 length is 17 residues. CDR3 bases: TGTGCCAGCAGCCCCCTCGTGGGCGGGAGAGGGCCCAATGAGCAGTTCTTC. Protein product: CASSPLVGGRGPNEQFF.

The rearrangement uses TRBV19 and TRBJ2-7, with D possibly TRBD2 on 5 matching bases. Trimming pared 6 bases from V and 1 base from J, leaving 19 bases between. This CDR3 spans 16 amino acids. CDR1 LNHDA and CDR2 SQIVND come from the germline V gene (reference sequence). CDR3 sequence (DNA): TGTGCCAGTAGAGCCGGCAGGACTTCACTGTCCTACGAGCAGTACTTC. It yields the protein CASRAGRTSLSYEQYF.

J is TRBJ2-3 and V is TRBV15, with D tentatively TRBD2 (5 bases). The CDR3 has 16 residues. The germline gives CDR1 LNHNV, CDR2 YYDKDF (reference sequence). V was pared by 4 bases and J by 2 bases, with 16 bases between. This chain's CDR3 is CATSTEGAPYTDTQYF. In nucleotides, the CDR3 is TGTGCCACCAGCACCGAGGGAGCCCCCTACACAGATACGCAGTATTTT.

The rearrangement joins TRBV28 to TRBJ1-1; 8 bases are a match to TRBD1. The germline V gene encodes CDR1 MDHEN and CDR2 SYDVKM. Trimming removed 5 bases from V and 2 bases from J; junction bases left unmatched: 7. CDR3 length: 15 residues. This CDR3 is CASSPMTGANTEAFF. The CDR3 bases are TGTGCCAGCAGTCCAATGACAGGGGCCAACACTGAAGCTTTCTTT.

The count of this clone is one. The V call is TRBV7-8, the J call TRBJ1-2; D might be TRBD1 (6 bases). The germline gives CDR1 SGHVS, CDR2 FQNEAQ. V lost 4 bases to trimming and J lost 0 bases, with 6 bases between them. This CDR3 has 13 amino acids. The CDR3 is CASSWTANYGYTF. CDR3 coding DNA: TGTGCCAGCAGCTGGACAGCTAACTATGGCTACACCTTC.

The rearrangement links TRBV10-3 to TRBJ1-1, with D uncertain. V was clipped by 0 bases and J by 1 base, with 9 bases between them. CDR1 ENHRY and CDR2 SYGVKD come from the germline V gene. The CDR3 has 15 amino acids. This chain's CDR3 is CAISESGRRNTEAFF. The CDR3 DNA reads TGTGCCATCAGTGAGTCAGGCCGGAGGAACACTGAAGCTTTCTTT.

The rearrangement uses TRBV20-1 and TRBJ1-2; D is undetermined. CDR1 is DFQATT, CDR2 SNEGSKA, per germline (reference sequence). The CDR3 consists of 11 residues. Trimming cost V 3 bases and J 7 bases, with 9 bases left between them. The CDR3 loop is CSASTAGGYTF. CDR3 sequence (DNA): TGCAGTGCTAGTACAGCGGGTGGCTACACCTTC.

This clone was recorded once. CDR3 in DNA: TGTGCCAGCTCACCCGACAGGGGTGGGGCCAACGTCCTGACTTTC. Amino acids: CASSPDRGGANVLTF. The rearrangement joins TRBV18 to TRBJ2-6; 8 positions match TRBD1. The CDR3 loop spans 15 amino acids. Trimming took 3 bases from V and 3 from J; bases not matched to a gene: 1. Germline CDR1 and CDR2: KGHSH and LQKENI. The full variable domain, its missing parts supplied by reference TRBV18 and TRBJ2-6, is NAGVMQNPRHLVRRRGQEARLRCSPMKGHSHVYWYRQLPEEGLKFMVYLQKENIIDESGMPKERFSAEFPKEGPSILRIQQVVRGDSAAYFCASSPDRGGANVLTFGAGSRLTVL.

This rearrangement joins TRBV7-3 to TRBJ1-5, with unresolved D. This CDR3 is built from 13 residues. V was cut by 5 bases and J by 3 bases, with 8 bases left in between. Per the germline V gene, CDR1 is SGHTA and CDR2 is FQGTGA. The CDR3 spells CASSLGLNQPQHF. CDR3 bases: TGTGCCAGCAGCCTCGGTCTCAATCAGCCCCAGCATTTT.

This sequence joins TRBV7-8 and TRBJ1-2; 8 nucleotides agree with TRBD1. This CDR3 has 14 residues. The germline CDR1 and CDR2 sequences are SGHVS and FQNEAQ. Trimming removed 1 base from V and 4 bases from J; junction bases left unmatched: 2. CDR3 sequence: CASSLGTGGYGYTF. The CDR3 nucleotides are TGTGCCAGCAGCTTAGGAACAGGGGGCTATGGCTACACCTTC. The full variable domain, its missing parts supplied by reference TRBV7-8 and TRBJ1-2, is GAGVSQSPRYKVAKRGQDVALRCDPISGHVSLFWYQQALGQGPEFLTYFQNEAQLDKSGLPSDRFFAERPEGSVSTLKIQRTQQEDSAVYLCASSLGTGGYGYTFGSGTRLTVV.

The gene calls are TRBV27 and TRBJ2-5; a possible D gene is TRBD1 (6 bases). The CDR3 length is 13 residues. The V gene's germline CDR1 is MNHEY and CDR2 SMNVEV (reference sequence). The germline V and J ends were trimmed by 8 bases and 4 bases, with 14 bases remaining between them. CDR3 loop: CASSRGSGETQYF. The DNA of the CDR3 is TGTGCCAGCTCCAGGGGATCAGGAGAGACCCAGTACTTC.

The chain links TRBV29-1 to TRBJ2-3; 8 bases fit TRBD2. Germline trimming cut 6 bases from V and 3 bases from J; bases unmatched to any gene: 14. CDR3 length: 16 amino acids. Looked up from germline, CDR1 is SQVTM and CDR2 is ANQGSEA. The CDR3 DNA is TGCAGCGTGGTAGCGGGGTGGGCGTCTCGAACAGATACGCAGTATTTT. It specifies CSVVAGWASRTDTQYF.